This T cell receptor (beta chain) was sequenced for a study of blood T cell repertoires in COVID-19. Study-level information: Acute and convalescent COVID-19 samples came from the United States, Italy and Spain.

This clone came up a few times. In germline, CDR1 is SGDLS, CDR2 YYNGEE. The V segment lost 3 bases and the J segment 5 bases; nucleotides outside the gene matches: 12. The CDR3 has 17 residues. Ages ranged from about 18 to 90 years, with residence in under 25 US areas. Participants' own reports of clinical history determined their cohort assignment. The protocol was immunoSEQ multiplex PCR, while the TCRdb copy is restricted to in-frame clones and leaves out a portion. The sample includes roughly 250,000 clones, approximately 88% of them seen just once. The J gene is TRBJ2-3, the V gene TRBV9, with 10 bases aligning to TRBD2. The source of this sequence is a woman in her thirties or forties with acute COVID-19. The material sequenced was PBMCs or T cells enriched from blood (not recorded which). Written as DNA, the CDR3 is TGTGCCAGCAGCGAGGAGCCTAGCGGGAGATTTGTAGATACGCAGTATTTT. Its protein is CASSEEPSGRFVDTQYF.